Below, 20 T cell receptor beta chains from the same sample are listed, as sequenced in a study of T cell responses to AZD1222 COVID-19 vaccine. Sequencing was performed with immunoSEQ multiplex PCR; in TCRdb, only in-frame clones are kept and a portion is missing. In the table there are about 75,000 clones, around 87% of which are singletons. The input for sequencing was peripheral blood, taken 28 days after the second AZD1222 dose. These receptors originate from an adult who received the AZD1222 COVID-19 vaccine.

The V gene is TRBV11-2, the J gene TRBJ2-2; tentatively, D is TRBD1 or TRBD2 (5 bases each). The V end was cut by 1 base, the J end by 1 base, with 7 bases between. The CDR3 covers 15 residues. CDR1 is SGHAT and CDR2 is FQNNGV in the germline V gene. The CDR3 protein is CASSLGGMNTGELFF. The CDR3 bases are TGTGCCAGCAGCTTAGGGGGGATGAACACCGGGGAGCTGTTTTTT.

The V call is TRBV13, the J call TRBJ2-7; a possible D gene is TRBD1 (7 bases). Germline CDR1 PRHDT, CDR2 FYEKMQ (reference sequence). The V end was cut by 3 bases, the J end by 5 bases, with 20 bases between. The length of the CDR3 is 16 residues. The CDR3 DNA is TGTGCCAGCAGCTTTAACTTCCGTCAGGGGGGAGACGAGCAGTACTTC. This gives the protein CASSFNFRQGGDEQYF. The full variable domain, completed using reference TRBV13 and TRBJ2-7, is AAGVIQSPRHLIKEKRETATLKCYPIPRHDTVYWYQQGPGQDPQFLISFYEKMQSDKGSIPDRFSAQQFSDYHSELNMSSLELGDSALYFCASSFNFRQGGDEQYFGPGTRLTVT.

This chain connects TRBV6-2 or TRBV6-3 to TRBJ2-1; 8 nucleotides agree with TRBD1. The germline gives CDR1 MNHEY, CDR2 SVGEGT. This CDR3 is built from 15 residues. V dropped 5 bases and J dropped 1; count of bases not matched to a gene: 4. The CDR3 coding sequence is TGTGCCAGCAGTAGAAGACAGGGGTCCTACAATGAGCAGTTCTTC. Translating it yields CASSRRQGSYNEQFF.

The chain has TRBV7-9 and TRBJ1-1, with TRBD1 matching over 8 bases. In germline, CDR1 is SEHNR, CDR2 FQNEAQ (reference sequence). The CDR3 spans 14 residues. The trim removed 1 base at V and 7 bases at J, leaving 5 bases unmatched. CDR3 sequence: CASSLEDRVIEAFF. The CDR3, as DNA: TGTGCCAGCAGCTTAGAGGACAGGGTAATTGAAGCTTTCTTT.

The chain couples TRBV6-5 to TRBJ2-7; TRBD2 matches at 8 bases. Per the germline V gene, CDR1 is MNHEY and CDR2 is SVGAGI. The CDR3 loop spans 15 amino acids. V shed 8 bases and J 5 bases; nucleotides not matched to a gene: 14. The CDR3 DNA sequence: TGTGCCAGCCAAGAAAGCGGGGGCCTCGGCCACGAGCAGTACTTC. It yields the protein CASQESGGLGHEQYF.

V gene TRBV24-1 combines with J gene TRBJ2-3; D remains ambiguous. Trimming pared 5 bases from V and 3 bases from J, leaving 5 bases between. The CDR3 spans 12 residues. The germline V gene encodes CDR1 KGHDR and CDR2 SFDVKD. CDR3 sequence (DNA): TGTGCCACCAGTGCCGGGACAGATACGCAGTATTTT. Protein: CATSAGTDTQYF.

J is TRBJ1-4 and V is TRBV4-1; D not resolved. Germline V CDR1 and CDR2: MGHRA, YSYEKL. This CDR3 contains 14 residues. Trimming took off 1 base at V and 10 bases at J, with 13 bases between the two ends. CDR3 in amino acids: CASSQGAEPGKLFF. CDR3 DNA sequence: TGCGCCAGCAGCCAAGGCGCAGAACCGGGAAAACTGTTTTTT.

This clone has more than one count but fewer than ten. The chain joins TRBV30 to TRBJ2-7, with 10 bases aligning to TRBD1. The CDR3 has 14 amino acids. Unmatched junction bases numbered 7, after V lost 5 bases and J lost 3 bases. Germline assignment: CDR1 GTSNPN and CDR2 SVGIG (reference sequence). The CDR3 reads CAWDTGTGVYEQYF. In nucleotides, the CDR3 is TGTGCCTGGGATACCGGGACAGGGGTCTACGAGCAGTACTTC.

The rearrangement joins TRBV2 to TRBJ2-6; D might be TRBD1 (5 bases). Trimming cost V 4 bases and J 0 bases, with 13 bases left between them. In germline, CDR1 is SNHLY, CDR2 FYNNEI. The CDR3 contains 17 residues. This CDR3 is CASSADSVHSGANVLTF. The CDR3 DNA sequence: TGTGCCAGCAGTGCCGACAGTGTTCACTCTGGGGCCAACGTCCTGACTTTC.

The CDR3 region is CASSLVANSPLHF. In DNA form, the CDR3 reads TGTGCCAGCAGCTTGGTCGCAAATTCACCCCTCCACTTT. The chain couples TRBV5-6 to TRBJ1-6, with D unclear. Germline loops: CDR1 SGHDT, CDR2 YYEEEE. The CDR3 runs 13 residues. V was clipped by 0 bases and J by 7 bases, with 5 bases between them.

This chain uses TRBV9 with TRBJ1-3; tentative D call: TRBD1 (6 bases). This CDR3 contains 15 residues. V dropped 3 bases and J dropped 0 bases, with 10 bases sitting between them. Germline V CDR1 and CDR2: SGDLS, YYNGEE. The DNA for the CDR3 is TGTGCCAGCAGCGCCCAAGGGGGCTCTGGAAACACCATATATTTT. Its protein is CASSAQGGSGNTIYF.

The chain links TRBV27 to TRBJ2-7; D is ambiguous. The CDR3 totals 13 residues. V shed 2 bases and J shed 5 bases, with 10 bases lying between them. Germline CDR1 is MNHEY and CDR2 is SMNVEV (reference sequence). CDR3 sequence: CASSLDGPHEQYF. The CDR3 nucleotides read TGTGCCAGCAGTTTAGACGGGCCCCACGAGCAGTACTTC.

This clone occurred a few times. The CDR3 sequence: CASSLRGPGQPQHF. For the CDR3, the DNA is TGCGCCAGCAGCTTGCGGGGTCCCGGACAGCCCCAGCATTTT. V is TRBV5-1 and J is TRBJ1-5, with no clear D. Germline-derived CDR1 and CDR2 are SGHRS and YFSETQ. Trimming removed 1 base at V and 7 bases at J, with 12 bases between. The CDR3 spans 14 residues.

The genes are TRBV12-1 and TRBJ2-3; the table gives TRBD1 as D, unverified against the DNA. TRBV12-1 is recorded as a pseudogene. The CDR3 covers 14 residues. The CDR3 DNA sequence: TGTGCCACCCTTCCCAGGGGGGACACAGATACGCAGTATTTT. The encoded protein is CATLPRGDTDTQYF.

The rearrangement joins TRBV11-2 to TRBJ1-1; D gene uncertain. The V end was cut by 1 base, the J end by 5 bases, with 5 bases between. The CDR3 sequence is 12 residues long. Germline CDR1 and CDR2: SGHAT and FQNNGV. The CDR3 DNA sequence: TGTGCCAGCAGCTTAGCGACTACTGAAGCTTTCTTT. It specifies CASSLATTEAFF.

The chain employs TRBV7-2 and TRBJ1-3; D is ambiguous. V was clipped by 0 bases and J by 8 bases, with 14 bases between them. The CDR3 consists of 15 residues. Per the germline V gene, CDR1 is SGHTA and CDR2 is FQGNSA. The CDR3 coding sequence is TGTGCCAGCAGCTTAGCGGGCAGCCGCCGAGACACCATATATTTT. It is translated as CASSLAGSRRDTIYF.

This chain uses TRBV28 with TRBJ1-4, with 7 bases lining up with TRBD1. Unmatched junction bases numbered 9, after V lost 1 base and J lost 7 bases. CDR1 is MDHEN and CDR2 is SYDVKM in the germline V gene. This CDR3 comprises 16 residues. The CDR3 region is CASSLSVGQTFEKLFF. For the CDR3, the DNA is TGTGCCAGCAGTTTATCCGTGGGACAGACTTTTGAAAAACTGTTTTTT. The variable domain in full, completed from reference TRBV28 and TRBJ1-4, reads DVKVTQSSRYLVKRTGEKVFLECVQDMDHENMFWYRQDPGLGLRLIYFSYDVKMKEKGDIPEGYSVSREKKERFSLILESASTNQTSMYLCASSLSVGQTFEKLFFGSGTQLSVL.

The chain has TRBV29-1 and TRBJ1-1; 9 nucleotides align to TRBD1. CDR3 size: 15 residues. CDR1 is SQVTM, CDR2 ANQGSEA, per germline. V was pared by 5 bases and J by 6 bases, with 13 bases of the junction left unmatched. The CDR3 nucleotides read TGCAGCGTTCAACCCATGGACAGGGGAAAAGCTGAAGCTTTCTTT. Amino acid sequence: CSVQPMDRGKAEAFF.

This chain uses TRBV19 with TRBJ2-1; TRBD2 aligns across 8 bases. The V and J ends lost 4 bases and 4 bases, in that order; junction bases with no gene match: 6. This CDR3 is 15 amino acids long. Germline V gene sequence: CDR1 LNHDA, CDR2 SQIVND (reference sequence). The CDR3 reads CASSRSGGLYNEQFF. The CDR3 DNA reads TGTGCCAGTAGTAGAAGCGGGGGCCTTTACAATGAGCAGTTCTTC.

This clone has only a few counts. The chain has TRBV9 and TRBJ1-6; D gene unclear. Germline CDR1 and CDR2: SGDLS and YYNGEE. The V end was cut by 5 bases, the J end by 6 bases, with 15 bases between. The CDR3 is made up of 15 amino acids. In DNA, the CDR3 is TGTGCCAGCAGGAGCGGACTCGCGGGTAATTCACCCCTCCACTTT. Protein product: CASRSGLAGNSPLHF. Full variable domain (outside the CDR3, taken from reference TRBV9 and TRBJ1-6): DSGVTQTPKHLITATGQRVTLRCSPRSGDLSVYWYQQSLDQGLQFLIQYYNGEERAKGNILERFSAQQFPDLHSELNLSSLELGDSALYFCASRSGLAGNSPLHFGNGTRLTVT.